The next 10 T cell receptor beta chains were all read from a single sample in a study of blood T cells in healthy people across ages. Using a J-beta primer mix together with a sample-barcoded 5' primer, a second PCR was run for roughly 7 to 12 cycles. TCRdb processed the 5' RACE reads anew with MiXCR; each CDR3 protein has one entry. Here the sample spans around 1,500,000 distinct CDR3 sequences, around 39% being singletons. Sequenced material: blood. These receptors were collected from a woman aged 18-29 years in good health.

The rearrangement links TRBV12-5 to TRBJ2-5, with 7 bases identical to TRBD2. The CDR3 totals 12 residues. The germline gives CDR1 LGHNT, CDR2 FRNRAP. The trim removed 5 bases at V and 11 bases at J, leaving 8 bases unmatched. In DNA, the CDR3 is TGTGCTAGTGGTAAAGGGGAGGGAGAGCAGTACTTC. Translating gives CASGKGEGEQYF. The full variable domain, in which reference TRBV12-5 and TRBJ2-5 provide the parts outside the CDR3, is DARVTQTPRHKVTEMGQEVTMRCQPILGHNTVFWYRQTMMQGLELLAYFRNRAPLDDSGMPKDRFSAEMPDATLATLKIQPSEPRDSAVYFCASGKGEGEQYFGPGTRLLVL.

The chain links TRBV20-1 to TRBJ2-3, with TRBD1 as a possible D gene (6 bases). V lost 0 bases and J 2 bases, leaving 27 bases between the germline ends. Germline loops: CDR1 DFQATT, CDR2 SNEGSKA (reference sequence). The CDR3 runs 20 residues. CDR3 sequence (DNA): TGCAGTGCTAGAGATCAAGTACCCACAGGGCCTAAACTAAACACAGATACGCAGTATTTT. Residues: CSARDQVPTGPKLNTDTQYF.

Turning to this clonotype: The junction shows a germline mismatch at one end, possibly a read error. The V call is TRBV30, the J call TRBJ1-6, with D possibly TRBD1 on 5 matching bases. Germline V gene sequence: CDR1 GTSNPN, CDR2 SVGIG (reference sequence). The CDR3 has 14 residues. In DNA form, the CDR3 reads TGTGCCTGGAGTGTACGGGGCATGGGATCACCCCCCCACTTT. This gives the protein CAWSVRGMGSPPHF.

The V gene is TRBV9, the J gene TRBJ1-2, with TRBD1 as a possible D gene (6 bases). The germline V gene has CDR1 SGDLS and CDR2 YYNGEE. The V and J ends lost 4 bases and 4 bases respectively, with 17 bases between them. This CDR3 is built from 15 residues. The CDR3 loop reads CASSSRTDPAYGYTF. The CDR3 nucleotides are TGTGCCAGCAGCTCCCGGACAGATCCAGCCTATGGCTACACCTTC.

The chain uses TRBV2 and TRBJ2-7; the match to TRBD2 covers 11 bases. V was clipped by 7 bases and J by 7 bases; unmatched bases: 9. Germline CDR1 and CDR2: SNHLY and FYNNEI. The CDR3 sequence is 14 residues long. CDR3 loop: CASKLAGVYNEQYF. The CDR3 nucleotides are TGTGCCAGCAAACTAGCGGGGGTTTACAATGAGCAGTACTTC. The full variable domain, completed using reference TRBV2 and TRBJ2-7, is EPEVTQTPSHQVTQMGQEVILRCVPISNHLYFYWYRQILGQKVEFLVSFYNNEISEKSEIFDDQFSVERPDGSNFTLKIRSTKLEDSAMYFCASKLAGVYNEQYFGPGTRLTVT.

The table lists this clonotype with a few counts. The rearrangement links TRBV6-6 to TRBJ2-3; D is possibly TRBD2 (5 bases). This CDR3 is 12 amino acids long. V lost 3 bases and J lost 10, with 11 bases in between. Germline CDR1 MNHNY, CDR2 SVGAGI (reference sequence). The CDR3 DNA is TGTGCCAGCAGTTATGAGGGTCCGCCGCAGTATTTT. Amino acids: CASSYEGPPQYF.

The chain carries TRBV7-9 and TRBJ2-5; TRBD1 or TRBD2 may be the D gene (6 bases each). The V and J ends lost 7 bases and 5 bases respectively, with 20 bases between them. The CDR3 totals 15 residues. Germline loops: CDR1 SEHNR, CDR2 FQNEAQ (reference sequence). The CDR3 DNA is TGTGCCAGCACCCGCGGAAACGGGGGCGCGGAGACCCAGTACTTC. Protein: CASTRGNGGAETQYF.

This CDR3 reads CASRPDGHNTGELFF. CDR3 nucleotides: TGTGCCAGCAGGCCTGACGGGCATAACACCGGGGAGCTGTTTTTT. The chain couples TRBV11-2 to TRBJ2-2; D uncertain. The CDR3 loop spans 15 amino acids. Germline V gene lookup returns CDR1 SGHAT and CDR2 FQNNGV. Trimming stripped 6 bases from V and 2 bases from J, with 13 bases between.

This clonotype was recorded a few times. CDR3 region: CASSFVGSSGNTIYF. CDR3 bases: TGTGCCAGCAGCTTTGTCGGAAGCTCTGGAAACACCATATATTTT. The chain uses TRBV5-5 and TRBJ1-3; no firm D call. The CDR3 has 15 residues. Germline CDR1 is SGHKS and CDR2 is YYEKEE (reference sequence). Trimming took 2 bases from V and 0 from J, leaving 9 bases between them.

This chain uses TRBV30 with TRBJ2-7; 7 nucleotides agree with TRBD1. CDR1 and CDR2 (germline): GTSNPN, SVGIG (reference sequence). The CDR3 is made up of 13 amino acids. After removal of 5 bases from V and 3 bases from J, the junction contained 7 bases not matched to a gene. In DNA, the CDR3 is TGTGCCTGGGGCATAGGGGGCGTCTACGAGCAGTACTTC. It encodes CAWGIGGVYEQYF.